The T cell receptor (beta chain) under discussion was sequenced for a study of PD-1 blockade in classical Hodgkin lymphoma. Measured with immunoSEQ multiplex PCR; TCRdb has only the in-frame clones, and not every one. The sample has some 15,000 clones, 91% seen once. Time point reported: newly diagnosed, previously untreated cHL patient sample. Magnetic negative selection, applied to thawed PBMCs, was used to isolate the CD8+ T cells. PBMCs from untreated, newly diagnosed classical Hodgkin lymphoma were comparison samples. Study-wide findings and caveats: Reported findings placed baseline TCR diversity lower in newly diagnosed patients (compared with healthy donors). Possible causes of repertoire differences, disease activity or prior therapy, remain undefined.

About this clone itself: Its antigen is not known.

This CDR3 comprises 15 residues. The germline V gene encodes CDR1 LGHNA and CDR2 YNFKEQ. Germline trimming cut 5 bases from V and 6 bases from J; bases unmatched to any gene: 10. This TCR was recovered from a human donor with classical Hodgkin lymphoma. Sample: CD8+ T cells from blood. This chain links TRBV4-2 with TRBJ2-1, with 7 positions matching TRBD2. Here the CDR3 reads CASSTLGGSFNEQFF. The CDR3 region has the DNA TGTGCCAGCAGCACCCTGGGCGGGAGCTTCAATGAGCAGTTCTTC.